A selection of T cell receptor beta chains follows, all from one sample in a study of cytomegalovirus exposure and HLA in healthy donors. Sequencing was performed with immunoSEQ multiplex PCR; in TCRdb, only in-frame clones are kept and a portion is missing. The data show 90,000 to 100,000 clones, with over 85% seen just once and around 1.2% held by the top ten. Sequenced sample: PBMCs. These receptors were taken from a woman aged 25 to 39 in good health and CMV-seropositive. The CDR3 runs from the conserved cysteine through the conserved F or W. A D gene is named only where the DNA matches it firmly. The size of a clone is reported for some rows only, either as once, few or many, or as a class for expanded clones.

V gene: TRBV5-4; D gene: TRBD1; J gene: TRBJ1-1; clone size: -; CDR3 DNA: TGTGCCAGCAGCCTCCCGGGACAGATGAACACTGAAGCTTTCTTT; CDR3 protein: CASSLPGQMNTEAFF
V gene: TRBV5-4; D gene: -; J gene: TRBJ1-2; clone size: -; CDR3 DNA: TGTGCCAGCAGCGTTGTTGGAGAGAAAAACTATGGCTACACCTTC; CDR3 protein: CASSVVGEKNYGYTF
V gene: TRBV10-3; D gene: -; J gene: TRBJ2-5; clone size: -; CDR3 DNA: TGTGCCATCAGTGAGAAACAGCAAGAGACCCAGTACTTC; CDR3 protein: CAISEKQQETQYF
V gene: TRBV19; D gene: -; J gene: TRBJ2-1; clone size: -; CDR3 DNA: TGTGCCAGTAAACAGGGTTTGAAGCAGTTCTTC; CDR3 protein: CASKQGLKQFF
V gene: TRBV6-5; D gene: -; J gene: TRBJ2-7; clone size: -; CDR3 DNA: TGTGCCAGCAGTTTAGGGGGGGCAGGCTACGAGCAGTACTTC; CDR3 protein: CASSLGGAGYEQYF
V gene: TRBV6-1; D gene: TRBD1; J gene: TRBJ2-3; clone size: -; CDR3 DNA: TGTGCCAGCAGTCCCGGACAGGGTCGAACAGATACGCAGTATTTT; CDR3 protein: CASSPGQGRTDTQYF
V gene: TRBV6-5; D gene: -; J gene: TRBJ1-1; clone size: -; CDR3 DNA: TGTGCCAGCAGTTACTCCGTGACAGGACAGAACACTGAAGCTTTCTTT; CDR3 protein: CASSYSVTGQNTEAFF
V gene: TRBV28; D gene: -; J gene: TRBJ2-6; clone size: -; CDR3 DNA: TGTGCCAGCAGTTTACTGAGGGCGGGGGCCTCTGGGGCCAACGTCCTGACTTTC; CDR3 protein: CASSLLRAGASGANVLTF
V gene: TRBV7-9; D gene: TRBD2; J gene: TRBJ2-1; clone size: -; CDR3 DNA: TGTGCCAGCAGCTTAGGGAGGACTAGCGCGAATGAGCAGTTCTTC; CDR3 protein: CASSLGRTSANEQFF
V gene: TRBV18; D gene: TRBD1; J gene: TRBJ1-3; clone size: -; CDR3 DNA: TGTGCCAGCTCACCAAGGACGGGGACAGGGGGAAACACCATATATTTT; CDR3 protein: CASSPRTGTGGNTIYF
V gene: TRBV28; D gene: -; J gene: TRBJ2-1; clone size: -; CDR3 DNA: TGTGCCAGCAGTTCACAGGGCCGTGAGCAGTTCTTC; CDR3 protein: CASSSQGREQFF
V gene: TRBV6-1; D gene: -; J gene: TRBJ1-2; clone size: once; CDR3 DNA: TGTGCCAGCACCCGACGTCTAGCTGGGTTTGATGGCTACACCTTC; CDR3 protein: CASTRRLAGFDGYTF
V gene: TRBV13; D gene: TRBD1; J gene: TRBJ1-1; clone size: -; CDR3 DNA: TGTGCCAGCAGCTTAAGGGGGCCGAGACTAAACACTGAAGCTTTCTTT; CDR3 protein: CASSLRGPRLNTEAFF
V gene: TRBV19; D gene: -; J gene: TRBJ2-1; clone size: -; CDR3 DNA: TGTGCCAGTAGTGGGGGGACGCAGGTCAATGAGCAGTTCTTC; CDR3 protein: CASSGGTQVNEQFF
V gene: TRBV27; D gene: TRBD1; J gene: TRBJ1-2; clone size: -; CDR3 DNA: TGTGCCAGCAGTAACGACAGGGACTATGGCTACACCTTC; CDR3 protein: CASSNDRDYGYTF
V gene: TRBV28; D gene: -; J gene: TRBJ1-5; clone size: few; CDR3 DNA: TGTGCCAGCAGAGGCGGAATCTATAATCAGCCCCAGCATTTT; CDR3 protein: CASRGGIYNQPQHF
V gene: TRBV7-2; D gene: -; J gene: TRBJ2-7; clone size: -; CDR3 DNA: TGTGCCAGCAGCTCCCCTGCCGCAGGGCCATACGAGCAGTACTTC; CDR3 protein: CASSSPAAGPYEQYF
V gene: TRBV4-1; D gene: TRBD2; J gene: TRBJ2-1; clone size: -; CDR3 DNA: TGCGCCAGCAGCCTCCCGGATAGCGGGAGTCTCACCAATGAGCAGTTCTTC; CDR3 protein: CASSLPDSGSLTNEQFF
V gene: TRBV28; D gene: -; J gene: TRBJ1-1; clone size: -; CDR3 DNA: TGTGCCAGCAGTTTACCCGCCCAGGGATCCACTGAAGCTTTCTTT; CDR3 protein: CASSLPAQGSTEAFF
V gene: TRBV4-2; D gene: TRBD1; J gene: TRBJ2-2; clone size: -; CDR3 DNA: TGTGCCAGCAGCCAGGGTAACAGGGGGGCGGGCACCGGGGAGCTGTTTTTT; CDR3 protein: CASSQGNRGAGTGELFF
V gene: TRBV9; D gene: -; J gene: TRBJ2-2; clone size: -; CDR3 DNA: TGTGCCAGCAGCTCCCTGAACACCGGGGAGCTGTTTTTT; CDR3 protein: CASSSLNTGELFF
V gene: TRBV18; D gene: -; J gene: TRBJ2-7; clone size: few; CDR3 DNA: TGTGCCAGCTCACCACAGGGGGAATACGAGCAGTACTTC; CDR3 protein: CASSPQGEYEQYF
V gene: TRBV4-3; D gene: -; J gene: TRBJ2-7; clone size: -; CDR3 DNA: TGCGCCAGCAGCCAAGAAAGTTCCCCAGGGTACGAGCAGTACTTC; CDR3 protein: CASSQESSPGYEQYF
V gene: TRBV7-2; D gene: TRBD1; J gene: TRBJ1-2; clone size: -; CDR3 DNA: TGTGCCAGCAGCTCCGGGACAGGGAACTATGGCTACACCTTC; CDR3 protein: CASSSGTGNYGYTF
V gene: TRBV27; D gene: -; J gene: TRBJ2-7; clone size: few; CDR3 DNA: TGTGCCAGCAGTTTATTACAGGACTACGAGCAGTACTTC; CDR3 protein: CASSLLQDYEQYF
V gene: TRBV2; D gene: -; J gene: TRBJ1-5; clone size: -; CDR3 DNA: TGTGCCAGCGCTGACAGGCGGGGGAATCAGCCCCAGCATTTT; CDR3 protein: CASADRRGNQPQHF
V gene: TRBV4-1; D gene: -; J gene: TRBJ2-1; clone size: -; CDR3 DNA: TGCGCCAGCAGCCAAGTCCCCCGGGGCAATGAGCAGTTCTTC; CDR3 protein: CASSQVPRGNEQFF
V gene: TRBV6-6; D gene: -; J gene: TRBJ2-7; clone size: -; CDR3 DNA: TGTGCCAGCAGTTACTCGGGACTTTCCGAGCAGTACTTC; CDR3 protein: CASSYSGLSEQYF
V gene: TRBV5-1; D gene: -; J gene: TRBJ1-4; clone size: -; CDR3 DNA: TGCGCCAGCAGCTTGGACAGGGTTGAAGAAAAACTGTTTTTT; CDR3 protein: CASSLDRVEEKLFF
V gene: TRBV5-6; D gene: TRBD1; J gene: TRBJ1-3; clone size: -; CDR3 DNA: TGTGCCAGCAGCTTGAGAACAGGGGACCGCTCTGGAAACACCATATATTTT; CDR3 protein: CASSLRTGDRSGNTIYF
V gene: TRBV9; D gene: -; J gene: TRBJ1-5; clone size: -; CDR3 DNA: TGTGCCAGCAGCGTAGGAGTCTCGAGTCAGCCCCAGCATTTT; CDR3 protein: CASSVGVSSQPQHF
V gene: TRBV15; D gene: TRBD1; J gene: TRBJ1-1; clone size: -; CDR3 DNA: TGTGCCACCAGCAGATTCGGGACAGGGTTAGGTACTGAAGCTTTCTTT; CDR3 protein: CATSRFGTGLGTEAFF
V gene: TRBV11-3; D gene: TRBD2; J gene: TRBJ2-1; clone size: -; CDR3 DNA: TGTGCCAGCAGCCCGAGCGGGGACAATGAGCAGTTCTTC; CDR3 protein: CASSPSGDNEQFF
V gene: TRBV28; D gene: TRBD1; J gene: TRBJ1-1; clone size: -; CDR3 DNA: TGTGCCAGCAGACTGACAGGGGGCACTGAAGCTTTCTTT; CDR3 protein: CASRLTGGTEAFF
V gene: TRBV27; D gene: -; J gene: TRBJ2-5; clone size: once; CDR3 DNA: TGTGCCAGCAGCCCTAACGGGTACCAAGAGACCCAGTACTTC; CDR3 protein: CASSPNGYQETQYF
V gene: TRBV18; D gene: -; J gene: TRBJ2-7; clone size: -; CDR3 DNA: TGTGCCAGCTCACCACGAGCTAGCGACGCCTACGAGCAGTACTTC; CDR3 protein: CASSPRASDAYEQYF
V gene: TRBV28; D gene: -; J gene: TRBJ2-3; clone size: -; CDR3 DNA: TGTGCCAGCAGCTCAACGGGGAGGGGGGATACGCAGTATTTT; CDR3 protein: CASSSTGRGDTQYF
V gene: TRBV7-8; D gene: -; J gene: TRBJ1-1; clone size: -; CDR3 DNA: TGTGCCAGCAGCTTAGATCGCCAAAGCGGAGTCGCTTTCTTT; CDR3 protein: CASSLDRQSGVAFF
V gene: TRBV30; D gene: TRBD2; J gene: TRBJ2-1; clone size: -; CDR3 DNA: TGTGCCTGGAGCGAACCCTCGGGACTAGCCCTCGGTGAGCAGTTCTTC; CDR3 protein: CAWSEPSGLALGEQFF